This T cell receptor (beta chain) was captured by sequencing in a study of blood T cell repertoires in COVID-19. Clones were read by immunoSEQ multiplex PCR, and TCRdb kept only the in-frame ones, dropping some. The data contain a few hundred thousand clones, more than 75% of them singletons. V was pared by 8 bases and J by 2 bases, with 11 bases between. CDR3 length: 13 residues. CDR1 MNHEY and CDR2 SMNVEV come from the germline V gene (reference sequence). The chain joins TRBV27 to TRBJ2-3; no reliable D call. This clonotype was obtained from a man younger than 40 who had recovered from COVID-19. Sequenced material: PBMCs or T cells enriched from blood (not recorded which). The DNA for the CDR3 is TGTGCCAGCGGCATTATCGCCACAGATACGCAGTATTTT. It codes for CASGIIATDTQYF.